These 16 T cell receptor beta chains originate from one sample sequenced in a study of blood T cell repertoires in COVID-19. Sequencing used immunoSEQ multiplex PCR; TCRdb keeps in-frame clones, though not all of them. The table shows about 49,000 clones, with 80% to 85% occurring only once. Sequenced sample: peripheral blood. Receptors were obtained from a man in his forties or fifties with acute or convalescent COVID-19.

The CDR3 sequence: CASSPAGDNEQFF. CDR3 nucleotide sequence: TGTGCCAGCAGCCCCGCGGGGGACAATGAGCAGTTCTTC. This chain connects TRBV11-2 to TRBJ2-1; 7 nucleotides line up with TRBD2. Looked up from germline, CDR1 is SGHAT and CDR2 is FQNNGV. With V trimmed by 5 bases and J by 5 bases, 3 bases remained unmatched. This CDR3 is built from 13 residues.

Note on this clone: Other DNA sequences from this sample encode an identical CDR3 as well. The chain couples TRBV18 to TRBJ1-3; 8 bases line up with TRBD1. The CDR3 sequence is 14 residues long. V gave up 3 bases and J gave up 3 bases; unmatched junction bases: 1. CDR1 and CDR2 from the germline V gene are KGHSH and LQKENI. CDR3: CASSPDRVGNTIYF. CDR3 in DNA: TGTGCCAGCTCACCGGACAGGGTTGGAAACACCATATATTTT.

The chain carries TRBV27 and TRBJ2-7; D gene ambiguous. V was trimmed by 5 bases and J by 7 bases, leaving 12 bases between them. From germline, CDR1 is MNHEY and CDR2 SMNVEV (reference sequence). This CDR3 comprises 12 residues. DNA for the CDR3: TGTGCCAGCAGTCCTTACCTCGGGGAGCAGTACTTC. Protein sequence: CASSPYLGEQYF.

The rearrangement joins TRBV15 to TRBJ2-4, with TRBD2 matching over 7 bases. J gave up 5 bases and V 4 bases, and 5 bases lay outside the gene matches. Looked up from germline, CDR1 is LNHNV and CDR2 is YYDKDF (reference sequence). The CDR3 is made up of 14 amino acids. The CDR3 spells CATSKDRGENIQYF. CDR3 nucleotide sequence: TGTGCCACCAGCAAGGACCGGGGGGAAAACATTCAGTACTTC.

The J gene is TRBJ1-2, the V gene TRBV9, with D possibly TRBD1 on 6 matching bases. V gave up 4 bases and J gave up 8 bases, with 18 bases separating them. The germline gives CDR1 SGDLS, CDR2 YYNGEE. The CDR3 totals 14 residues. Here the CDR3 DNA reads TGTGCCAGCAGCCCAGTCGACAGGTTTGGGGGCTACACCTTC. This codes for CASSPVDRFGGYTF.

This chain joins TRBV6-2 or TRBV6-3 and TRBJ1-5, with D possibly being TRBD1 (6 bases). The CDR3 contains 14 residues. V was trimmed by 5 bases and J by 7 bases, leaving 15 bases between them. From germline, CDR1 is MNHEY and CDR2 SVGEGT. DNA of the CDR3: TGTGCCAGCAGTGAGACAGGTCGACGGCAGCCCCAGCATTTT. This gives the protein CASSETGRRQPQHF.

The genes are TRBV18 and TRBJ1-5; 7 nucleotides agree with TRBD1. The germline V gene has CDR1 KGHSH and CDR2 LQKENI. The CDR3 is made up of 15 amino acids. The ends lost 3 bases at V and 3 bases at J; junction bases unmatched: 5. The CDR3 protein is CASSPGDSLNQPQHF. The CDR3 nucleotides are TGTGCCAGCTCACCGGGGGACAGCCTCAATCAGCCCCAGCATTTT.

This clone was detected once. The rearrangement uses TRBV19 and TRBJ2-5, with D possibly being TRBD2 (6 bases). In germline, CDR1 is LNHDA, CDR2 SQIVND (reference sequence). V lost 5 bases to trimming and J lost 1 base, with 17 bases between them. The CDR3 runs to 16 residues. The CDR3 DNA reads as TGTGCCAGTAGTTCCTCAGGGATAGCGGCCCAAGAGACCCAGTACTTC. Translating gives CASSSSGIAAQETQYF. Full variable domain (outside the CDR3, taken from reference TRBV19 and TRBJ2-5): DGGITQSPKYLFRKEGQNVTLSCEQNLNHDAMYWYRQDPGQGLRLIYYSQIVNDFQKGDIAEGYSVSREKKESFPLTVTSAQKNPTAFYLCASSSSGIAAQETQYFGPGTRLLVL.

V usage is TRBV28 and J usage is TRBJ1-2; tentatively, D is TRBD1 (6 bases). Germline loops: CDR1 MDHEN, CDR2 SYDVKM. The V gene lost 1 base and the J gene lost 6 bases, with 9 bases spanning the gap. The CDR3 is 13 amino acids. The CDR3 region is CASSLYRDDGYTF. The CDR3 DNA reads as TGTGCCAGCAGTTTATACAGGGATGATGGCTACACCTTC.

The chain links TRBV30 to TRBJ2-7, with 9 nucleotides matching TRBD2. The germline V gene encodes CDR1 GTSNPN and CDR2 SVGIG (reference sequence). The CDR3 is 12 amino acids. J gave up 7 bases and V 1 base, and 2 bases lay outside the gene matches. CDR3 DNA sequence: TGTGCCTGGAGTGGCGGGAGGGGGGAGCAGTACTTC. This sequence encodes CAWSGGRGEQYF. The full variable domain, with the rest looked up from reference TRBV30 and TRBJ2-7, is SQTIHQWPATLVQPVGSPLSLECTVEGTSNPNLYWYRQAAGRGLQLLFYSVGIGQISSEVPQNLSASRPQDRQFILSSKKLLLSDSGFYLCAWSGGRGEQYFGPGTRLTVT.

The chain uses TRBV19 and TRBJ1-5; 10 bases match TRBD1. Germline trimming cut 9 bases from V and 2 bases from J; bases unmatched to any gene: 4. This CDR3 contains 14 residues. CDR1 LNHDA and CDR2 SQIVND come from the germline V gene (reference sequence). DNA for the CDR3: TGTGCCAGCAAGACAGGGGGCCGCAATCAGCCCCAGCATTTT. Translating it yields CASKTGGRNQPQHF.

The V call is TRBV5-5, the J call TRBJ1-2, with D maybe TRBD1 (6 bases). V lost 4 bases, J lost 3 bases, and 13 bases lay in between. Per the germline V gene, CDR1 is SGHKS and CDR2 is YYEKEE (reference sequence). This CDR3 is 14 amino acids long. As DNA, the CDR3 is TGTGCCAGCAGCCGCCGGGACACAGACTATGGCTACACCTTC. It yields the protein CASSRRDTDYGYTF.

This clone showed up just a few times. This chain uses TRBV4-1 with TRBJ1-5, with 8 positions matching TRBD1. Looked up from germline, CDR1 is MGHRA and CDR2 is YSYEKL. Losses at the gene ends were 0 bases for V and 4 bases for J; bases not matched to a gene: 11. There are 18 residues in the CDR3. In nucleotides, the CDR3 is TGCGCCAGCAGCCAAGATCAGCAACGCAGGGGGCTAAATCAGCCCCAGCATTTT. As protein: CASSQDQQRRGLNQPQHF.

This clone was recorded a few times. The V and J genes are TRBV15 and TRBJ2-7, with a possible D match to TRBD2 (6 bases). Trimming shortened V by 0 bases and J by 0 bases, and 9 bases separated the two germline ends. CDR3 size: 15 residues. The germline V gene encodes CDR1 LNHNV and CDR2 YYDKDF (reference sequence). The CDR3 DNA reads TGTGCCACCAGCAGAGATCCCGGGGGCTCCTACGAGCAGTACTTC. Amino acid sequence: CATSRDPGGSYEQYF.

The chain is built from TRBV7-2 and TRBJ1-2; tentative D call: TRBD1 (5 bases). The CDR3 length is 13 residues. Germline V CDR1 and CDR2: SGHTA, FQGNSA. V gave up 4 bases and J gave up 8 bases, with 14 bases separating them. The CDR3 DNA sequence: TGTGCCAGCAGCTCGCGGGACTCAAGGGGCTACACCTTC. It codes for CASSSRDSRGYTF.

The chain recombines TRBV27 with TRBJ2-7, with TRBD2 identical over 9 bases. The length of the CDR3 is 12 residues. V was clipped by 7 bases and J by 12 bases; unmatched bases: 10. CDR1 and CDR2 from the germline V gene are MNHEY and SMNVEV (reference sequence). The CDR3 nucleotides are TGTGCCAGCAATAGCGGGGGTCGGCGACTGTACTTC. Its protein product is CASNSGGRRLYF.